The subject of this entry is one T cell receptor (beta chain). The data were taken from a study of cytomegalovirus exposure and HLA in healthy donors. 13 Jbeta primers and 60 Vbeta primers were used for the PCR. Data came from immunoSEQ multiplex PCR; TCRdb stores just in-frame clones and leaves some out. The data show about 94,000 clones, approximately 72% seen once. Germline CDR1 is MNHNS and CDR2 is SASEGT. The CDR3 covers 14 residues. V shed 5 bases and J 4 bases; nucleotides not matched to a gene: 4. The rearrangement joins TRBV6-1 to TRBJ1-1; 10 positions agree with TRBD1. This receptor was identified in a middle-aged man in good health and CMV-seropositive. The specimen was PBMCs. CDR3 sequence: CASSKTGGRTEAFF. In DNA form, the CDR3 reads TGTGCCAGCAGTAAGACAGGGGGCCGCACTGAAGCTTTCTTT.